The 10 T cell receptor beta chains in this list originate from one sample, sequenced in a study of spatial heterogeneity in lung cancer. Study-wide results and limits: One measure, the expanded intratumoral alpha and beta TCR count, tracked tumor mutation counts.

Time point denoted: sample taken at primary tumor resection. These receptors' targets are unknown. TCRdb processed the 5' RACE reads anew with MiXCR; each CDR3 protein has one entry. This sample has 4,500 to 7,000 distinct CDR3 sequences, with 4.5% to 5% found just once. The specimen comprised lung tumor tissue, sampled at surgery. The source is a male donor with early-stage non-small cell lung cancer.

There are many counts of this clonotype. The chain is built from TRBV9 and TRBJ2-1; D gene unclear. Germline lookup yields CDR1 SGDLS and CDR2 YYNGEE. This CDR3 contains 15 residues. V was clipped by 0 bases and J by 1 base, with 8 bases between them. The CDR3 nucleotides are TGTGCCAGCAGCGTAGGGGCGGAATCCTACAATGAGCAGTTCTTC. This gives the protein CASSVGAESYNEQFF. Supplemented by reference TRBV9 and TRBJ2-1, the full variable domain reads DSGVTQTPKHLITATGQRVTLRCSPRSGDLSVYWYQQSLDQGLQFLIQYYNGEERAKGNILERFSAQQFPDLHSELNLSSLELGDSALYFCASSVGAESYNEQFFGPGTRLTVL.

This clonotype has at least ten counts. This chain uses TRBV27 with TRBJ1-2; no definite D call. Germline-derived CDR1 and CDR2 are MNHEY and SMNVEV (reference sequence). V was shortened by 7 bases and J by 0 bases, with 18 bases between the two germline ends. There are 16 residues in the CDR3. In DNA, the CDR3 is TGTGCCAGCACCTCGTTTGAGGAGCAACCTAACTATGGCTACACCTTC. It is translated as CASTSFEEQPNYGYTF.

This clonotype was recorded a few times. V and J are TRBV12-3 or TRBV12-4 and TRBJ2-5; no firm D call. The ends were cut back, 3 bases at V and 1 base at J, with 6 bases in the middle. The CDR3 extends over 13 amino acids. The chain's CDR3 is CASSLNSQETQYF. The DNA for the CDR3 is TGTGCCAGCAGTTTGAACAGCCAAGAGACCCAGTACTTC.

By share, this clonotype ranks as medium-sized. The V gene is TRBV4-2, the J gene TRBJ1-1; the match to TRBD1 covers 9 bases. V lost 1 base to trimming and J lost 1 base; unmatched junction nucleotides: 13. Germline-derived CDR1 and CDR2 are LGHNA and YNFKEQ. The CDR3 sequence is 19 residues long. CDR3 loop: CASSQAQVGTGIKNTEAFF. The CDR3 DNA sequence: TGTGCCAGCAGCCAAGCCCAGGTGGGGACAGGGATTAAGAACACTGAAGCTTTCTTT.

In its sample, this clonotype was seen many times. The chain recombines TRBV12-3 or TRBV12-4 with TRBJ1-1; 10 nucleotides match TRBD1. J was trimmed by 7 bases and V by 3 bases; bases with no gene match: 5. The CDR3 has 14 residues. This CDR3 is CASSFGDRGFEAFF. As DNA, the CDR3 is TGTGCCAGCAGTTTCGGGGACAGGGGCTTTGAAGCTTTCTTT.

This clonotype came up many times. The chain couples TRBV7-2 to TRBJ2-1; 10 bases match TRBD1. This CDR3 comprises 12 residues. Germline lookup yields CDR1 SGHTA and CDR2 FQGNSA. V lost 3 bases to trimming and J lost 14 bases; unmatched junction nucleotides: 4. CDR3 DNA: TGTGCCAGCAGCTTCACCGGGACAGGGGAGTTCTTC. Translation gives CASSFTGTGEFF.

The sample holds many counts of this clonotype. The CDR3 sequence: CASSLVQGITEAFF. The DNA for the CDR3 is TGTGCCAGCAGCTTGGTCCAGGGTATCACTGAAGCTTTCTTT. This chain joins TRBV5-4 and TRBJ1-1, with a possible D match to TRBD1 (5 bases). The V gene's germline CDR1 is SGHNT and CDR2 YYREEE (reference sequence). This CDR3 spans 14 amino acids. Trimming left V 0 bases short and J 4 bases short, with 10 bases between. The full variable domain, in which reference TRBV5-4 and TRBJ1-1 provide the parts outside the CDR3, is ETGVTQSPTHLIKTRGQQVTLRCSSQSGHNTVSWYQQALGQGPQFIFQYYREEENGRGNFPPRFSGLQFPNYSSELNVNALELDDSALYLCASSLVQGITEAFFGQGTRLTVV.

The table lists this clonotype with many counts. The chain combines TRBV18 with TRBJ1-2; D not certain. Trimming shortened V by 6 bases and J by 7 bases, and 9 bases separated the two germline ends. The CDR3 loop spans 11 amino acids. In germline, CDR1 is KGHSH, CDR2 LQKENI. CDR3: CASSVDGGYTF. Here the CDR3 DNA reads TGTGCCAGCTCTGTCGATGGTGGCTACACCTTC.

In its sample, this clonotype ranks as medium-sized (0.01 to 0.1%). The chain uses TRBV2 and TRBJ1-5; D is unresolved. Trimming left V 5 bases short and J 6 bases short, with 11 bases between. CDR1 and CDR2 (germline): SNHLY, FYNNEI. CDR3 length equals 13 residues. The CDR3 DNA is TGTGCCAGCAGTCCTGACGGAGTTCAGCCCCAGCATTTT. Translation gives CASSPDGVQPQHF.

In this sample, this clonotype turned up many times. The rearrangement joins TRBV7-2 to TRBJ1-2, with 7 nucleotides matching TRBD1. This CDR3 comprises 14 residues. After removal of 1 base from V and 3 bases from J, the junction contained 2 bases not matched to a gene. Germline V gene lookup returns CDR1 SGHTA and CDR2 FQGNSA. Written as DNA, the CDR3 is TGTGCCAGCAGCTTAGGAGGGGGCGACTATGGCTACACCTTC. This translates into CASSLGGGDYGYTF.